One and the same sample provided the 28 T cell receptor beta chains below, sequenced in a study of blood T cell repertoires in COVID-19. Only in-frame clones appear in the TCRdb table, and some are missing; sequencing was by immunoSEQ multiplex PCR. Among some 340,000 clones listed, around 87% were seen once. Sequencing was performed on PBMCs or T cells enriched from blood (not recorded which). Every receptor here comes from a woman in her thirties who had recovered from COVID-19.

V usage is TRBV12-3 or TRBV12-4 and J usage is TRBJ2-2; weak D call: TRBD2 (6 bases). The CDR3 extends over 13 amino acids. The V end lost 7 bases, the J end lost 5 bases, and 11 bases lay between the germline ends. CDR3 DNA: TGTGCCAGCACCATCGGGAGAACCGGGGAGCTGTTTTTT. The encoded protein is CASTIGRTGELFF.

The V and J genes are TRBV2 and TRBJ2-5; D not resolved. The CDR3 is 12 amino acids. Germline V gene sequence: CDR1 SNHLY, CDR2 FYNNEI. Trimming cost V 7 bases and J 5 bases, with 11 bases left between them. CDR3 protein: CASTSQAETQYF. The CDR3, as DNA: TGTGCCAGCACCTCGCAGGCGGAGACCCAGTACTTC. The entire variable domain, with the rest obtained from reference TRBV2 and TRBJ2-5, is as follows: EPEVTQTPSHQVTQMGQEVILRCVPISNHLYFYWYRQILGQKVEFLVSFYNNEISEKSEIFDDQFSVERPDGSNFTLKIRSTKLEDSAMYFCASTSQAETQYFGPGTRLLVL.

V and J are TRBV18 and TRBJ1-1, with 9 bases lining up with TRBD1. Trimming at V came to 5 bases and at J to 4 bases, leaving 5 bases not matched to a gene. Germline CDR1 reads KGHSH; CDR2 reads LQKENI. The CDR3 spans 14 residues. The chain's CDR3 is CASSSGQGPTEAFF. The CDR3 DNA sequence: TGTGCCAGCTCATCGGGACAGGGACCCACTGAAGCTTTCTTT.

The chain links TRBV9 to TRBJ1-6, with 7 positions matching TRBD1. The CDR3 has 17 residues. Germline V lookup: CDR1 SGDLS, CDR2 YYNGEE. J lost 4 bases, V lost 0 bases, and 7 bases had no gene match. The CDR3 is CASSVGTRQGYNSPLHF. CDR3 DNA: TGTGCCAGCAGCGTAGGGACCCGACAGGGATATAATTCACCCCTCCACTTT.

The chain carries TRBV6-5 and TRBJ1-4; the D gene is possibly TRBD1 (6 bases). This CDR3 spans 14 amino acids. The germline V gene has CDR1 MNHEY and CDR2 SVGAGI. V was cut by 5 bases and J by 0 bases, with 7 bases left in between. CDR3 nucleotides: TGTGCCAGCAGTCCAGGGGCAACTAATGAAAAACTGTTTTTT. Protein: CASSPGATNEKLFF.

There are a few counts of this clone. The rearrangement joins TRBV27 to TRBJ1-2; 9 positions agree with TRBD1. Unmatched junction bases numbered 16, after V lost 6 bases and J lost 2 bases. Per germline, CDR1 MNHEY and CDR2 SMNVEV (reference sequence). This CDR3 region has 18 residues. CDR3 amino acids: CASRRRPGQGPPNYGYTF. CDR3 in DNA: TGTGCCAGCAGACGAAGACCGGGACAGGGTCCCCCGAACTATGGCTACACCTTC.

The V and J genes are TRBV6-5 and TRBJ2-2; possible D gene TRBD2, 7 bases. The V gene's germline CDR1 is MNHEY and CDR2 SVGAGI. The length of the CDR3 is 15 residues. With 7 bases removed from V and 1 base from J, the gap between germline ends came to 13 bases. CDR3 amino acids: CASNRRGGNTGELFF. The CDR3 DNA reads TGTGCCAGCAACCGAAGGGGGGGGAACACCGGGGAGCTGTTTTTT.

The gene calls are TRBV11-1 and TRBJ2-7; D not resolved. The germline V and J ends were trimmed by 0 bases and 3 bases, with 12 bases remaining between them. CDR1 is SGHAT, CDR2 FQDESV, per germline (reference sequence). This CDR3 has 15 amino acids. The CDR3 DNA reads as TGTGCCAGCAGCTTAGCGTATAACAGCCACTACGAGCAGTACTTC. Protein product: CASSLAYNSHYEQYF.

The chain uses TRBV7-8 and TRBJ2-5; 7 bases are shared with TRBD2. This CDR3 region has 15 residues. Per the germline V gene, CDR1 is SGHVS and CDR2 is FQNEAQ. J lost 3 bases, V lost 5 bases, and 9 bases had no gene match. The CDR3 nucleotides are TGTGCCAGCAGCCTACTTAGGGGAGGGGAAGAGACCCAGTACTTC. This translates into CASSLLRGGEETQYF.

The chain links TRBV11-2 to TRBJ2-2, with 9 bases fitting TRBD1. From germline, CDR1 is SGHAT and CDR2 FQNNGV. The CDR3 is 15 amino acids. With 4 bases clipped from V and 4 bases from J, the junction kept 4 bases outside the gene matches. CDR3 amino acids: CASSWGTGRTGELFF. The CDR3 region has the DNA TGTGCCAGCAGCTGGGGGACAGGGCGCACCGGGGAGCTGTTTTTT.

This chain connects TRBV18 to TRBJ2-3; 7 positions agree with TRBD2. The germline V gene encodes CDR1 KGHSH and CDR2 LQKENI. The ends lost 5 bases at V and 2 bases at J; junction bases unmatched: 7. The CDR3 length is 15 residues. The CDR3 loop is CASSEAGLYTDTQYF. In nucleotides, the CDR3 is TGTGCCAGCTCAGAAGCGGGACTCTACACAGATACGCAGTATTTT.

V is TRBV7-3 and J is TRBJ2-1; the match to TRBD2 covers 14 bases. V trimming: 3 bases; J trimming: 10 bases; junction bases outside the gene matches: 5. Germline loops: CDR1 SGHTA, CDR2 FQGTGA. The length of the CDR3 is 15 residues. CDR3 sequence: CASSLTSGGAREQFF. In DNA, the CDR3 is TGTGCCAGCAGCTTGACTAGCGGGGGGGCCAGGGAGCAGTTCTTC.

The chain carries TRBV3-1 (or the pseudogene TRBV3-2) and TRBJ1-2; a possible D gene is TRBD1 (6 bases). Germline CDR1 LGHDT, CDR2 YNNKEL (reference sequence). V shed 0 bases and J shed 4 bases, with 15 bases lying between them. The CDR3 runs 16 residues. CDR3 residues: CASSQETNGGSYGYTF. The DNA of the CDR3 is TGTGCCAGCAGCCAAGAGACAAATGGGGGCTCCTATGGCTACACCTTC.

This clone has only one observation. The chain joins TRBV3-1 (or the pseudogene TRBV3-2) to TRBJ2-7, with 10 bases aligning to TRBD2. Looked up from germline, CDR1 is LGHDT and CDR2 is YNNKEL (reference sequence). The CDR3 sequence is 15 residues long. Trimming removed 6 bases from V and 3 bases from J; junction bases left unmatched: 8. CDR3 DNA sequence: TGTGCCAGCAGTCCCTCTAGCGGGGGCCACTACGAGCAGTACTTC. Protein sequence: CASSPSSGGHYEQYF.

CDR3 DNA: TGTGCCAGCAGTGACCAGGGGTCCTACAATGAGCAGTTCTTC. Its protein product is CASSDQGSYNEQFF. The rearrangement uses TRBV6-1 and TRBJ2-1; possible D gene TRBD1, 6 bases. Looked up from germline, CDR1 is MNHNS and CDR2 is SASEGT. This CDR3 is 14 amino acids long. Trimming stripped 3 bases from V and 1 base from J, with 7 bases between.

Written as DNA, the CDR3 is TGTGCCAGCAGTTACACGGGGTCTAGGGATGAGCAGTTCTTC. This sequence encodes CASSYTGSRDEQFF. The gene calls are TRBV6-2 or TRBV6-3 and TRBJ2-1; TRBD2 is a possible D gene (5 bases). Germline lookup yields CDR1 MNHEY and CDR2 SVGEGT. The CDR3 sequence is 14 residues long. V lost 2 bases and J 8 bases, leaving 13 bases between the germline ends.

This clone occurred a few times. The chain has TRBV2 and TRBJ2-7; D uncertain. The CDR3 runs 13 residues. The germline V gene has CDR1 SNHLY and CDR2 FYNNEI. V was cut by 4 bases and J by 6 bases, with 13 bases left in between. The CDR3 here is CASSASEFGEQYF. The CDR3 region has the DNA TGTGCCAGCAGTGCGTCTGAGTTCGGCGAGCAGTACTTC. Drawing the rest from reference TRBV2 and TRBJ2-7, the complete variable domain is EPEVTQTPSHQVTQMGQEVILRCVPISNHLYFYWYRQILGQKVEFLVSFYNNEISEKSEIFDDQFSVERPDGSNFTLKIRSTKLEDSAMYFCASSASEFGEQYFGPGTRLTVT.

This rearrangement joins TRBV3-1 (or the pseudogene TRBV3-2) to TRBJ2-1; 11 bases match TRBD2. The CDR3 loop spans 15 amino acids. The germline V gene encodes CDR1 LGHDT and CDR2 YNNKEL (reference sequence). V was pared by 7 bases and J by 2 bases, with 4 bases of the junction left unmatched. The CDR3 spells CASNSGGGPYNEQFF. Written as DNA, the CDR3 is TGTGCCAGCAATAGCGGGGGGGGACCCTACAATGAGCAGTTCTTC.

The rearrangement links TRBV10-2 to TRBJ1-5; perhaps TRBD1 as D (5 bases). The CDR3 is made up of 15 amino acids. Germline assignment: CDR1 WSHSY and CDR2 SAAADI. V lost 0 bases and J 2 bases, leaving 8 bases between the germline ends. CDR3 region: CASSESGHRNQPQHF. The CDR3 DNA reads as TGCGCCAGCAGTGAGTCGGGGCACCGCAATCAGCCCCAGCATTTT.

The chain employs TRBV27 and TRBJ2-7, with D possibly matching TRBD1 (6 bases). The CDR3 has 15 amino acids. The V gene's germline CDR1 is MNHEY and CDR2 SMNVEV (reference sequence). V gave up 5 bases and J gave up 2 bases, with 16 bases separating them. The CDR3 here is CASSLSWTATYEQYF. The CDR3 DNA is TGTGCCAGCAGTCTCTCTTGGACAGCCACCTACGAGCAGTACTTC.

The CDR3 sequence: CASSTKQVTGELFF. CDR3 nucleotide sequence: TGTGCCAGTAGTACCAAACAGGTCACCGGGGAGCTGTTTTTT. The rearrangement uses TRBV19 and TRBJ2-2, with D tentatively TRBD1 (5 bases). CDR1 is LNHDA, CDR2 SQIVND, per germline (reference sequence). The CDR3 has 14 residues. The V and J ends lost 4 bases and 4 bases respectively, with 10 bases between them.

V and J are TRBV30 and TRBJ1-2, with 12 nucleotides matching TRBD1. V trimming: 0 bases; J trimming: 8 bases; junction bases outside the gene matches: 7. Germline CDR1 GTSNPN, CDR2 SVGIG (reference sequence). This CDR3 is 15 amino acids long. The CDR3 protein is CAWSVGDRGLGGYTF. CDR3 DNA: TGTGCCTGGAGTGTGGGGGACAGGGGGCTGGGCGGCTACACCTTC. Based on the CDR3 plus reference TRBV30 and TRBJ1-2, the full variable domain is SQTIHQWPATLVQPVGSPLSLECTVEGTSNPNLYWYRQAAGRGLQLLFYSVGIGQISSEVPQNLSASRPQDRQFILSSKKLLLSDSGFYLCAWSVGDRGLGGYTFGSGTRLTVV.

This clone was detected once. V is TRBV5-1 and J is TRBJ2-7; maybe TRBD1 (5 bases). Trimming pared 0 bases from V and 0 bases from J, leaving 13 bases between. The V gene's germline CDR1 is SGHRS and CDR2 YFSETQ. This CDR3 has 16 residues. CDR3 protein: CASSLAGRASSYEQYF. CDR3 DNA sequence: TGCGCCAGCAGCTTGGCGGGCAGGGCCTCCTCCTACGAGCAGTACTTC.

The V and J genes are TRBV29-1 and TRBJ2-1; 9 bases are a match to TRBD2. This CDR3 contains 14 residues. Germline V gene sequence: CDR1 SQVTM, CDR2 ANQGSEA. The V gene end was trimmed by 2 bases and the J gene end by 9 bases; junction bases not matched to a gene: 8. CDR3 DNA sequence: TGCAGCGTTGAAAGACTAGCGGTATTCGGTGAGCAGTTCTTC. It specifies CSVERLAVFGEQFF.

The J gene is TRBJ2-3, the V gene TRBV12-3 or TRBV12-4; no definite D call. Trimming cost V 5 bases and J 4 bases, with 10 bases left between them. The CDR3 runs 13 residues. As DNA, the CDR3 is TGTGCCAGCAGTGCACGCGGCGCAGATACGCAGTATTTT. Protein sequence: CASSARGADTQYF.

This chain connects TRBV7-2 to TRBJ2-7; TRBD2 is a possible D gene (5 bases). CDR3 size: 16 residues. Germline V lookup: CDR1 SGHTA, CDR2 FQGNSA. V gave up 6 bases and J gave up 0 bases, with 18 bases separating them. CDR3 DNA sequence: TGTGCCAGCAGTCATAGGAGAGGGCGGAGCTCCTACGAGCAGTACTTC. The encoded protein is CASSHRRGRSSYEQYF. Based on the CDR3 plus reference TRBV7-2 and TRBJ2-7, the full variable domain is GAGVSQSPSNKVTEKGKDVELRCDPISGHTALYWYRQSLGQGLEFLIYFQGNSAPDKSGLPSDRFSAERTGGSVSTLTIQRTQQEDSAVYLCASSHRRGRSSYEQYFGPGTRLTVT.

The chain links TRBV6-5 to TRBJ1-1, with 8 positions matching TRBD1. J was trimmed by 3 bases and V by 8 bases; bases with no gene match: 5. The CDR3 has 13 residues. Germline loops: CDR1 MNHEY, CDR2 SVGAGI. In nucleotides, the CDR3 is TGTGCCAGCGGCCACAGGGGGGACACTGAAGCTTTCTTT. Residues: CASGHRGDTEAFF.

The chain joins TRBV7-2 to TRBJ1-2, with D tentatively TRBD1 (5 bases). The CDR3 runs to 15 residues. Trimming cost V 1 base and J 1 base, with 10 bases left between them. Germline CDR1 reads SGHTA; CDR2 reads FQGNSA. CDR3 DNA: TGTGCCAGCAGCTTAGGGGGGGACCGTAACTATGGCTACACCTTC. Amino acid sequence: CASSLGGDRNYGYTF. The whole variable domain, remainder taken from reference TRBV7-2 and TRBJ1-2, is GAGVSQSPSNKVTEKGKDVELRCDPISGHTALYWYRQSLGQGLEFLIYFQGNSAPDKSGLPSDRFSAERTGGSVSTLTIQRTQQEDSAVYLCASSLGGDRNYGYTFGSGTRLTVV.